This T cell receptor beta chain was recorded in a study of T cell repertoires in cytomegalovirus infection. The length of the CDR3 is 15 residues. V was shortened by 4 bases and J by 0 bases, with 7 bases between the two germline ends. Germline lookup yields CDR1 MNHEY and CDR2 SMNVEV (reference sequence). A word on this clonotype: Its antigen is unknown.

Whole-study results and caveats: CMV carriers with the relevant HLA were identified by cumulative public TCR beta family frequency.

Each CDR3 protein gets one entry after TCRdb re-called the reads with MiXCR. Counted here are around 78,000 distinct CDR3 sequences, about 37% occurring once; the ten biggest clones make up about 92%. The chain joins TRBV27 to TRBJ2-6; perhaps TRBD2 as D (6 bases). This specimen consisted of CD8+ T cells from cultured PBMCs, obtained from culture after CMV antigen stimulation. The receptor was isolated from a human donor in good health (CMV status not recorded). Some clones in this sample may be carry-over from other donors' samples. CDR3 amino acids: CASSSGASGANVLTF. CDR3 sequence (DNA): TGTGCCAGCAGTTCGGGAGCCTCTGGGGCCAACGTCCTGACTTTC.